A selection of T cell receptor beta chains follows, all from one sample in a study of PD-1 blockade in classical Hodgkin lymphoma. Sequencing used immunoSEQ multiplex PCR; TCRdb keeps in-frame clones, though not all of them. The sample holds roughly 9,100 clones; around three quarters are singletons and the top ten take less than 4.5%. The specimen comprised CD4+ T cells from blood, sampled at baseline. The source is a human donor with classical Hodgkin lymphoma. CDR3s include the opening cysteine and the closing phenylalanine or tryptophan. A D gene is named only where the DNA matches it firmly. Size is omitted from some rows. Given values are once, few, many or a class for expanded clones.

CDR3aa,CDR3nt,v_gene,abundance,j_gene,d_gene
CASRGGGYTF,TGTGCCAGCAGGGGTGGCGGCTACACCTTC,TRBV2,.,TRBJ1-2,.
CASSLDRGTPLHF,TGCGCCAGCAGCTTGGACAGGGGGACACCCCTCCACTTT,TRBV5-1,.,TRBJ1-6,TRBD1
CASSPSSGTNGYTF,TGTGCCAGCAGTCCATCCTCAGGGACCAATGGCTACACCTTC,TRBV6-6,few,TRBJ1-2,.
CASREGPDTEAFF,TGTGCCAGCCGTGAGGGGCCGGACACTGAAGCTTTCTTT,TRBV5-4,once,TRBJ1-1,.
CASSFGMLQETQYF,TGTGCCAGCAGCTTCGGTATGCTCCAAGAGACCCAGTACTTC,TRBV11-1,once,TRBJ2-5,.
CASSELRQGASDTQYF,TGTGCCAGCAGTGAATTGAGACAGGGGGCGTCAGATACGCAGTATTTT,TRBV6-1,.,TRBJ2-3,TRBD1
CASSRQETQYF,TGTGCCAGCTCACGCCAAGAGACCCAGTACTTC,TRBV18,.,TRBJ2-5,.
CASTPGTLSYEQYF,TGTGCCAGCACTCCCGGGACATTGAGCTACGAGCAGTACTTC,TRBV28,.,TRBJ2-7,.
CAWEGFQRGGYTF,TGTGCCTGGGAAGGGTTCCAACGAGGTGGCTACACCTTC,TRBV30,.,TRBJ1-2,.
CASSQEDSFSGNTIYF,TGTGCCAGCAGCCAAGAGGACAGCTTCTCTGGAAACACCATATATTTT,TRBV4-2,.,TRBJ1-3,.
CASSPTGETYNEQFF,TGCGCCAGCAGCCCCACAGGGGAAACGTACAATGAGCAGTTCTTC,TRBV5-1,.,TRBJ2-1,TRBD1
CASSLSAPNTGELFF,TGCGCCAGCAGCTTGTCGGCGCCGAACACCGGGGAGCTGTTTTTT,TRBV5-1,.,TRBJ2-2,.
CASSLSSGGRETQYF,TGTGCCAGCAGCTTATCGTCAGGGGGCCGAGAGACCCAGTACTTC,TRBV7-2,few,TRBJ2-5,TRBD1
CASTGLAGGEHIQYF,TGTGCCAGTACGGGACTAGCGGGAGGTGAGCACATTCAGTACTTC,TRBV19,.,TRBJ2-4,TRBD2
CASSLRIPPYEQYF,TGTGCCAGCAGTTTAAGGATTCCCCCCTACGAGCAGTACTTC,TRBV27,once,TRBJ2-7,.
CASSLAPTDTQYF,TGTGCTAGCAGCTTAGCCCCCACAGATACGCAGTATTTT,TRBV7-7,.,TRBJ2-3,.
CASSLGQTGELFF,TGTGCTAGCAGCTTAGGACAAACCGGGGAGCTGTTTTTT,TRBV7-7,.,TRBJ2-2,.
CASRPLRDRGLYEQYF,TGTGCCAGCAGACCACTCCGGGACAGGGGGCTCTACGAGCAGTACTTC,TRBV28,.,TRBJ2-7,TRBD1
CASSYGTSGSDEQYF,TGCGCCAGCAGCTACGGGACTAGCGGGAGTGACGAGCAGTACTTC,TRBV5-1,.,TRBJ2-7,TRBD2
CASSLAPSGTEAFF,TGTGCCAGCAGCTTGGCCCCGTCCGGAACTGAAGCTTTCTTT,TRBV5-6,once,TRBJ1-1,.
CASTPEGQGLYNEQFF,TGTGCCAGCACCCCTGAAGGACAGGGGTTGTACAATGAGCAGTTCTTC,TRBV28,once,TRBJ2-1,TRBD1
CASSLAELSYEQYF,TGTGCCAGCAGCCTAGCGGAACTCTCCTACGAGCAGTACTTC,TRBV7-9,.,TRBJ2-7,TRBD2
CASSPGQGAEQYF,TGTGCCAGCAGCCCCGGACAGGGTGCCGAGCAGTACTTC,TRBV11-2,few,TRBJ2-7,TRBD1
CASSFWGQGDYGYTF,TGTGCCAGCAGCTTCTGGGGACAGGGGGACTATGGCTACACCTTC,TRBV11-2,.,TRBJ1-2,TRBD1
CSGGAIATYEQYF,TGCAGCGGGGGGGCCATCGCTACCTACGAGCAGTACTTC,TRBV29-1,.,TRBJ2-7,.
CASGNRGYGYTF,TGTGCCAGCGGAAACAGGGGCTATGGCTACACCTTC,TRBV28,.,TRBJ1-2,TRBD1
CAWTRAGGYEQYF,TGTGCCTGGACTCGAGCAGGGGGCTACGAGCAGTACTTC,TRBV30,.,TRBJ2-7,TRBD1
CASSFGGNTEAFF,TGTGCCAGCAGCTTTGGCGGGAACACTGAAGCTTTCTTT,TRBV7-9,once,TRBJ1-1,.
CASSQVNILAYNEQFF,TGCGCCAGCAGCCAAGTGAACATCTTGGCCTACAATGAGCAGTTCTTC,TRBV4-1,.,TRBJ2-1,.
CASTSSGNTGELFF,TGTGCCAGCACCTCAAGCGGGAACACCGGGGAGCTGTTTTTT,TRBV7-9,.,TRBJ2-2,.
CASSSTGFRAAFF,TGTGCCAGCAGTTCAACAGGGTTCAGGGCAGCTTTCTTT,TRBV27,once,TRBJ1-1,.
CASSLVSGISTDTQYF,TGTGCCAGCAGCTTAGTTAGCGGGATAAGCACAGATACGCAGTATTTT,TRBV11-2,.,TRBJ2-3,TRBD2
CASSSSGGIKTQYF,TGTGCCAGCAGCTCCTCAGGGGGCATAAAGACCCAGTACTTC,TRBV7-6,.,TRBJ2-5,TRBD1
CASSLEAGSGANVLTF,TGCGCCAGCAGCTTGGAGGCAGGTTCTGGGGCCAACGTCCTGACTTTC,TRBV5-1,few,TRBJ2-6,.
CASSLAGTGGDEQYF,TGCGCCAGCAGCTTGGCCGGGACAGGGGGCGACGAGCAGTACTTC,TRBV5-1,.,TRBJ2-7,TRBD1